A single TCR beta chain is shown here with its context. Its specificity is unknown. The treatment here: around 19 received Ad26.COV2.S at low or high dose, single or two shots; a few received placebo; per-sample allocation not given. Repertoires come from day 63 after the first vaccine or placebo injection. Sequencing used immunoSEQ multiplex PCR; TCRdb keeps in-frame clones, though not all of them. The sample has approximately 350,000 clones; roughly 80% are singletons. The data are from a study of Ad26.COV2.S vaccination and SARS-CoV-2 variants. Overall study results and limits: Similar non-spike TCR breadth was seen in vaccine and placebo recipients.

Deletions cut 8 bases from V and 9 bases from J, with 17 bases between. This CDR3 has 12 amino acids. Germline CDR1 reads SQVTM; CDR2 reads ANQGSEA. This receptor was taken from a person aged 18-60 years who received the Ad26.COV2.S COVID-19 vaccine or a placebo. Sequencing used peripheral blood, obtained in a trial of Ad26.COV2.S vaccine versus placebo. The rearrangement links TRBV29-1 to TRBJ2-1; unclear D gene. CDR3 loop: CSPRLEVGEQFF. In DNA, the CDR3 is TGCAGCCCTCGCCTAGAGGTAGGTGAGCAGTTCTTC.